Given below is one T cell receptor (beta chain) in context. This entry belongs to a study of T cell changes during pregnancy in multiple sclerosis. The CDR3 spans 14 residues. Trimming removed 2 bases at V and 3 bases at J, with 11 bases between. Method: immunoSEQ multiplex PCR; TCRdb's copy keeps in-frame clones and lacks some. Of approximately 50,000 clones listed, under 95% are singletons. The clonotype was recovered from a female donor with multiple sclerosis, enrolled in a pregnancy study. The V gene is TRBV23-1, the J gene TRBJ2-7, with D tentatively TRBD2 (6 bases). TRBV23-1 is recorded as an ORF, its role being uncertain. Here the sequenced sample was peripheral blood, taken in the second trimester of pregnancy. CDR3 in amino acids: CASSQDMEGYEQYF. In nucleotides, the CDR3 is TGCGCCAGCAGTCAAGACATGGAGGGCTACGAGCAGTACTTC.